Each of the 5 T cell receptor beta chains below was sequenced from the same sample in a study of cytomegalovirus exposure and HLA in healthy donors. PCR used 60 Vbeta primers and 13 Jbeta primers. This table comes from immunoSEQ multiplex PCR, and its TCRdb copy is limited to in-frame clones, with some not included. The sample has around 100,000 clones, roughly 80% seen once. The sequenced sample consisted of PBMCs. The receptors were gathered from a man younger than 35 in good health and CMV-seronegative.

The chain links TRBV6-5 to TRBJ1-5; D not resolved. Between the trimmed V and J ends, which lost 5 bases and 7 bases, there was a span of 18 bases. CDR1 is MNHEY, CDR2 SVGAGI, per germline. The CDR3 has 15 residues. The CDR3 DNA sequence: TGTGCCAGCAGTCAATCCTCCGGGGTCGGGCAGCCCCAGCATTTT. It yields the protein CASSQSSGVGQPQHF.

This clone has just one count. This chain connects TRBV18 to TRBJ1-6, with D possibly matching TRBD1 (5 bases). Trimming stripped 2 bases from V and 7 bases from J, with 9 bases between. The CDR3 length is 14 residues. Germline V gene lookup returns CDR1 KGHSH and CDR2 LQKENI. This chain's CDR3 is CASSPETANSPLHF. CDR3 nucleotides: TGTGCCAGCTCACCAGAGACAGCAAATTCACCCCTCCACTTT.

The J gene is TRBJ2-7, the V gene TRBV7-9; TRBD2 is a possible D gene (5 bases). CDR1 is SEHNR and CDR2 is FQNEAQ in the germline V gene (reference sequence). The CDR3 spans 12 residues. The V and J ends lost 8 bases and 4 bases respectively, with 12 bases between them. CDR3 in amino acids: CASYSGAYEQYF. CDR3 nucleotides: TGTGCCAGCTACAGCGGAGCTTACGAGCAGTACTTC. The entire variable domain, with the rest obtained from reference TRBV7-9 and TRBJ2-7, is as follows: DTGVSQNPRHKITKRGQNVTFRCDPISEHNRLYWYRQTLGQGPEFLTYFQNEAQLEKSRLLSDRFSAERPKGSFSTLEIQRTEQGDSAMYLCASYSGAYEQYFGPGTRLTVT.

The chain links TRBV5-1 to TRBJ2-1, with 7 bases identical to TRBD2. J lost 7 bases, V lost 4 bases, and 8 bases had no gene match. Germline-derived CDR1 and CDR2 are SGHRS and YFSETQ. The CDR3 is 14 amino acids. The CDR3 DNA sequence: TGCGCCAGCAGCCCGGGAGGCGGGGGTAATGAGCAGTTCTTC. Translating gives CASSPGGGGNEQFF.

This sequence joins TRBV4-3 and TRBJ2-4, with TRBD2 as a possible D gene (5 bases). CDR3 length: 16 amino acids. Germline values: CDR1 LGHNA, CDR2 YSLEER. Trimming removed 0 bases at V and 4 bases at J, with 13 bases between. The CDR3 reads CASSQEFGLAKNIQYF. CDR3 coding DNA: TGCGCCAGCAGCCAAGAATTCGGGCTAGCTAAAAACATTCAGTACTTC.